These 10 T cell receptor beta chains were sequenced from one sample in a study of OX40 agonist ivuxolimab in advanced cancers. Data came from immunoSEQ multiplex PCR; TCRdb stores just in-frame clones and leaves some out. The table shows 45,000 to 50,000 clones, with about nine tenths occurring only once. Sequences were derived from CD4+ or CD8+ T cells sorted from blood, sampled in a trial of the OX40 agonist ivuxolimab. The receptors here all came from an adult with an advanced solid tumor such as melanoma, head and neck, liver or kidney cancer.

V and J are TRBV25-1 and TRBJ2-7, with 10 bases identical to TRBD1. Germline assignment: CDR1 MGHDK and CDR2 SYGVNS. V trimming: 6 bases; J trimming: 0 bases; junction bases outside the gene matches: 8. The CDR3 has 16 residues. The CDR3 bases are TGTGCCAGCAGGGGACAGGGGATCTCATTCTCCTACGAGCAGTACTTC. The encoded protein is CASRGQGISFSYEQYF.

The rearrangement joins TRBV19 to TRBJ1-1; D remains unclear. V was shortened by 10 bases and J by 1 base, with 13 bases between the two germline ends. CDR3 length: 13 amino acids. Germline V gene sequence: CDR1 LNHDA, CDR2 SQIVND (reference sequence). CDR3 coding DNA: TGTGCCACCACCTATATGAGGAACACTGAAGCTTTCTTT. Translated: CATTYMRNTEAFF.

This chain uses TRBV28 with TRBJ2-1; 9 bases agree with TRBD1. The length of the CDR3 is 15 residues. From germline, CDR1 is MDHEN and CDR2 SYDVKM. V dropped 6 bases and J dropped 8; count of bases not matched to a gene: 11. The CDR3 DNA follows: TGTGCCAGCAGCTCAGACAGGGGGGAAAGGGATGAGCAGTTCTTC. It specifies CASSSDRGERDEQFF.

The chain has TRBV19 and TRBJ2-3; D gene unclear. Germline V lookup: CDR1 LNHDA, CDR2 SQIVND (reference sequence). V was pared by 5 bases and J by 5 bases, with 11 bases between. The CDR3 is 13 residues long. The CDR3 spells CASSPRTLDTQYF. CDR3 nucleotide sequence: TGTGCCAGTAGTCCCCGCACCTTAGATACGCAGTATTTT.

This chain uses TRBV30 with TRBJ1-2, with TRBD1 identical over 9 bases. Germline values: CDR1 GTSNPN, CDR2 SVGIG (reference sequence). The CDR3 sequence is 15 residues long. Losses at the gene ends were 5 bases for V and 1 base for J; bases not matched to a gene: 8. As DNA, the CDR3 is TGTGCCTGGGGACCGGGGACAGGGTATAACTATGGCTACACCTTC. This translates into CAWGPGTGYNYGYTF.

The chain has TRBV11-3 and TRBJ1-1; no clear D gene. The CDR3 length is 11 residues. Germline-derived CDR1 and CDR2 are SGHNT and YENEEA. The V end was cut by 7 bases, the J end by 11 bases, with 14 bases between. The CDR3 reads CASTPGVPAFF. The CDR3 nucleotides are TGTGCCAGCACCCCCGGGGTCCCGGCTTTCTTT.

V gene TRBV5-5 combines with J gene TRBJ2-3; D not certain. The CDR3 has 12 amino acids. CDR1 and CDR2 (germline): SGHKS, YYEKEE (reference sequence). The germline V and J ends were trimmed by 6 bases and 6 bases, with 11 bases remaining between them. CDR3 DNA: TGTGCCAGCACCTCCGCGATGGATACGCAGTATTTT. This encodes CASTSAMDTQYF.

The V and J genes are TRBV27 and TRBJ1-4, with D possibly matching TRBD1 (6 bases). V lost 6 bases, J lost 4 bases, and 21 bases lay in between. The CDR3 runs 17 residues. The germline gives CDR1 MNHEY, CDR2 SMNVEV (reference sequence). CDR3 region: CASSPRGSGVINEKLFF. The CDR3 nucleotides read TGTGCCAGCAGCCCTAGGGGGTCGGGGGTTATTAATGAAAAACTGTTTTTT. Full variable domain (outside the CDR3, taken from reference TRBV27 and TRBJ1-4): EAQVTQNPRYLITVTGKKLTVTCSQNMNHEYMSWYRQDPGLGLRQIYYSMNVEVTDKGDVPEGYKVSRKEKRNFPLILESPSPNQTSLYFCASSPRGSGVINEKLFFGSGTQLSVL.

The genes are TRBV5-4 and TRBJ1-1; 7 bases map to TRBD1. Trimming removed 4 bases from V and 2 bases from J; junction bases left unmatched: 8. This CDR3 has 15 amino acids. Germline lookup yields CDR1 SGHNT and CDR2 YYREEE (reference sequence). The CDR3 DNA is TGTGCCAGCAGCCGCGGGACAGTTGATAACACTGAAGCTTTCTTT. It yields the protein CASSRGTVDNTEAFF.

The chain uses TRBV19 and TRBJ1-1; no reliable D call. V was trimmed by 3 bases and J by 0 bases, leaving 14 bases between them. Germline V gene lookup returns CDR1 LNHDA and CDR2 SQIVND (reference sequence). This CDR3 spans 16 amino acids. The CDR3 region has the DNA TGTGCCAGTAGTATCCCCCGACCCTCCCTGAACACTGAAGCTTTCTTT. Its translation is CASSIPRPSLNTEAFF.